One and the same sample provided the 2 T cell receptor beta chains below, sequenced in a study of T cells in Graves' hyperthyroidism and ophthalmopathy. Amplification targeted TCR beta CDR3 regions from RNA transcripts. Using the HTBI primer set, a first-round RT-PCR was run on the TCR CDR3. MiXCR, run by TCRdb on the multiplex PCR reads, gives a single entry per CDR3 protein. This sample has roughly 500,000 distinct CDR3 sequences, with 40% to 50% found just once. The sequenced material came from peripheral blood or thyroid tissue (not recorded which). The receptors stem from an adult woman with Graves' disease, either hyperthyroidism or ophthalmopathy (not recorded which).

The V gene is TRBV7-9, the J gene TRBJ1-2; perhaps TRBD1 as D (6 bases). Trimming shortened V by 8 bases and J by 8 bases, and 15 bases separated the two germline ends. This CDR3 region has 12 residues. Germline V CDR1 and CDR2: SEHNR, FQNEAQ (reference sequence). The CDR3 reads CASERQGYGYTF. CDR3 DNA: TGTGCCAGCGAGAGGCAGGGGTACGGCTACACCTTC.

The V and J genes are TRBV20-1 and TRBJ2-7, with 7 bases that match TRBD1. The germline V gene has CDR1 DFQATT and CDR2 SNEGSKA (reference sequence). V was clipped by 5 bases and J by 3 bases; unmatched bases: 7. The CDR3 length is 13 residues. The CDR3 DNA reads TGCAGTGCTCCCGGACAGGCCTACTACGAGCAGTACTTC. Translated: CSAPGQAYYEQYF.